One and the same sample provided the 18 T cell receptor beta chains below, sequenced in a study of neoadjuvant nivolumab and ipilimumab in lung cancer. Measured with immunoSEQ multiplex PCR; TCRdb has only the in-frame clones, and not every one. The sample consists of roughly 28,000 clones, about 75% of them appearing once. This sample comprised tumor tissue, obtained after neoadjuvant nivolumab, alone or with ipilimumab, at or shortly before surgery. These receptors originate from an adult with non-small cell lung cancer.

The chain employs TRBV2 and TRBJ2-5; 10 bases are shared with TRBD1. CDR3 length: 14 amino acids. In germline, CDR1 is SNHLY, CDR2 FYNNEI. The V and J ends lost 5 bases and 4 bases, in that order; junction bases with no gene match: 4. In nucleotides, the CDR3 is TGTGCCAGCAGTCCTTGGACAGGGGGAGAGACCCAGTACTTC. Its translation: CASSPWTGGETQYF. The whole variable domain, filled in from reference TRBV2 and TRBJ2-5, reads EPEVTQTPSHQVTQMGQEVILRCVPISNHLYFYWYRQILGQKVEFLVSFYNNEISEKSEIFDDQFSVERPDGSNFTLKIRSTKLEDSAMYFCASSPWTGGETQYFGPGTRLLVL.

With respect to this clone: Other nucleotide sequences in the sample specify the same CDR3. The chain uses TRBV5-1 and TRBJ1-1, with D unclear. The CDR3 is 14 residues long. From germline, CDR1 is SGHRS and CDR2 YFSETQ. The ends were cut back, 0 bases at V and 1 base at J, with 7 bases in the middle. DNA of the CDR3: TGCGCCAGCAGCTTGGACGGACCGAACACTGAAGCTTTCTTT. Its translation is CASSLDGPNTEAFF.

The gene calls are TRBV12-5 and TRBJ2-7, with 8 bases identical to TRBD1. Germline values: CDR1 LGHNT, CDR2 FRNRAP. With V trimmed by 0 bases and J by 0 bases, 1 base remained unmatched. The CDR3 runs 15 residues. CDR3 in DNA: TGTGCTAGTGGTTTGGTACAGGGGGGCTCCTACGAGCAGTACTTC. Its translation: CASGLVQGGSYEQYF.

This clone is a singleton in its sample. This chain joins TRBV27 and TRBJ1-1; no clear D gene. The V end was cut by 2 bases, the J end by 5 bases, with 3 bases between. Germline V CDR1 and CDR2: MNHEY, SMNVEV (reference sequence). There are 11 residues in the CDR3. The CDR3 DNA follows: TGTGCCAGCAGTTTAGGAACTGAAGCTTTCTTT. This codes for CASSLGTEAFF.

The rearrangement uses TRBV20-1 and TRBJ1-2; no clear D. The CDR3 has 11 residues. Trimming shortened V by 5 bases and J by 8 bases, and 12 bases separated the two germline ends. The germline V gene has CDR1 DFQATT and CDR2 SNEGSKA (reference sequence). The CDR3 DNA sequence: TGCAGTGCTTCCCAGGTGCGGGGCTACACCTTC. Translation: CSASQVRGYTF.

The chain employs TRBV10-3 and TRBJ1-1; 7 bases line up with TRBD1. Germline lookup yields CDR1 ENHRY and CDR2 SYGVKD. Losses at the gene ends were 0 bases for V and 3 bases for J; bases not matched to a gene: 10. This CDR3 has 17 amino acids. CDR3 amino acids: CAISESITQGRDTEAFF. CDR3 DNA sequence: TGTGCCATCAGTGAGTCGATCACACAGGGGCGGGACACTGAAGCTTTCTTT.

This chain links TRBV18 with TRBJ2-3, with D perhaps TRBD2 (5 bases). Trimming took 5 bases from V and 3 from J, leaving 6 bases between them. Germline lookup yields CDR1 KGHSH and CDR2 LQKENI. The CDR3 runs 12 residues. The CDR3 sequence: CASSTSTDTQYF. For the CDR3, the DNA is TGTGCCAGCTCAACTAGTACAGATACGCAGTATTTT.

This sequence joins TRBV1 and TRBJ2-7; TRBD1 reflects the table's D call only, with no check against the DNA. TRBV1 is recorded as a pseudogene. The CDR3 consists of 17 residues. The CDR3: CTSSQLPQTGKGYEQYF. The DNA for the CDR3 is TGCACCAGCAGCCAACTCCCCCAGACAGGGAAGGGCTACGAGCAGTACTTC.

This clone appeared a few times. The V call is TRBV30, the J call TRBJ2-2; D is possibly TRBD1 or TRBD2 (6 bases each). Trimming left V 7 bases short and J 4 bases short, with 13 bases between. The CDR3 has 13 amino acids. Per germline, CDR1 GTSNPN and CDR2 SVGIG (reference sequence). The CDR3 coding sequence is TGTGCCTCCGGAGGGGGAAGCACCGGGGAGCTGTTTTTT. It translates to CASGGGSTGELFF.

The chain combines TRBV25-1 with TRBJ2-3, with 8 bases lining up with TRBD1. This CDR3 is built from 15 residues. V gave up 7 bases and J gave up 2 bases; unmatched junction bases: 8. Germline assignment: CDR1 MGHDK and CDR2 SYGVNS. CDR3 in DNA: TGTGCCAGCACTAAAACGGGACAGGACACAGATACGCAGTATTTT. Translating gives CASTKTGQDTDTQYF.

This sequence joins TRBV6-5 and TRBJ1-6, with D tentatively TRBD1 (6 bases). Germline loops: CDR1 MNHEY, CDR2 SVGAGI. V was cut by 7 bases and J by 10 bases, with 14 bases left in between. The CDR3 has 13 residues. CDR3 DNA: TGTGCCAGCACCCCGGGGGGCGGGTCACCCCTCCACTTT. This codes for CASTPGGGSPLHF.

The chain uses TRBV2 and TRBJ2-2; 11 bases align to TRBD2. Germline V lookup: CDR1 SNHLY, CDR2 FYNNEI. V was clipped by 6 bases and J by 6 bases; unmatched bases: 6. There are 15 residues in the CDR3. CDR3 loop: CASSLSGGASGELFF. CDR3 sequence (DNA): TGTGCCAGCAGCCTTAGCGGGGGGGCTTCCGGGGAGCTGTTTTTT.

J is TRBJ1-2 and V is TRBV7-8, with D uncertain. Trimming left V 3 bases short and J 4 bases short, with 9 bases between. The CDR3 sequence is 13 residues long. Per germline, CDR1 SGHVS and CDR2 FQNEAQ. The CDR3 nucleotides are TGTGCCAGCAGCTTGAGGCAGGCCTATGGCTACACCTTC. Translating it yields CASSLRQAYGYTF.

This chain links TRBV4-1 with TRBJ2-7, with TRBD1 matching 10 bases. Trimming at V came to 4 bases and at J to 5 bases, leaving 8 bases not matched to a gene. Germline CDR1 and CDR2: MGHRA and YSYEKL. This CDR3 region has 15 residues. CDR3 in amino acids: CASSPRDRGWDEQYF. The CDR3 DNA sequence: TGCGCCAGCAGCCCAAGGGACAGGGGTTGGGACGAGCAGTACTTC.

The chain recombines TRBV5-1 with TRBJ1-2, with TRBD1 as a possible D gene (5 bases). Trimming left V 3 bases short and J 5 bases short, with 11 bases between. Germline CDR1 SGHRS, CDR2 YFSETQ. The CDR3 sequence is 13 residues long. For the CDR3, the DNA is TGCGCCAGCAGCTCTGACAGACTATATGGCTACACCTTC. Translated: CASSSDRLYGYTF.

The V call is TRBV5-1, the J call TRBJ1-1, with unresolved D. Trimming pared 5 bases from V and 2 bases from J, leaving 10 bases between. The CDR3 totals 13 residues. Germline V CDR1 and CDR2: SGHRS, YFSETQ. CDR3 bases: TGCGCCAGCAGATTGCCGGACAACACTGAAGCTTTCTTT. Its protein product is CASRLPDNTEAFF.

The genes are TRBV4-3 and TRBJ1-2; a weak D match, TRBD1 (6 bases). There are 15 residues in the CDR3. The germline CDR1 and CDR2 sequences are LGHNA and YSLEER. V was clipped by 0 bases and J by 4 bases, with 12 bases between them. The CDR3 DNA sequence: TGCGCCAGCAGCCAAGAGGGCAGGGGCAGCTATGGCTACACCTTC. Amino acids: CASSQEGRGSYGYTF.

The J gene is TRBJ2-1, the V gene TRBV5-5, with no clear D. The V gene's germline CDR1 is SGHKS and CDR2 YYEKEE (reference sequence). The CDR3 runs to 13 residues. V lost 6 bases and J 8 bases, leaving 15 bases between the germline ends. The DNA of the CDR3 is TGTGCCAGCAACTTCCCAGGACGGGATGAGCAGTTCTTC. It yields the protein CASNFPGRDEQFF.